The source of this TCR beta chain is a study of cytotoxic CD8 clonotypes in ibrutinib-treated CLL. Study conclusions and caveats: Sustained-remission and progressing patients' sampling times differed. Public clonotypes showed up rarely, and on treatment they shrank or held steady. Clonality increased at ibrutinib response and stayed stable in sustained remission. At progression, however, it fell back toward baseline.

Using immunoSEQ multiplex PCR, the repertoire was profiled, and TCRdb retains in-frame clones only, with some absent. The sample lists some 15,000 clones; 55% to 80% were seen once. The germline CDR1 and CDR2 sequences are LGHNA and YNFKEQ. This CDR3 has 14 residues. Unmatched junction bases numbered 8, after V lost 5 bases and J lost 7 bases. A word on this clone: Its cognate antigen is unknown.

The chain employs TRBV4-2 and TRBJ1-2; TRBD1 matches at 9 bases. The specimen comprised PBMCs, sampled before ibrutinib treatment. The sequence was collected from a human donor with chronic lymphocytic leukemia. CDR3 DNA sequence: TGTGCCAGCAGCTCCGGGACAGGGAGCTTTGGCTACACCTTC. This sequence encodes CASSSGTGSFGYTF.